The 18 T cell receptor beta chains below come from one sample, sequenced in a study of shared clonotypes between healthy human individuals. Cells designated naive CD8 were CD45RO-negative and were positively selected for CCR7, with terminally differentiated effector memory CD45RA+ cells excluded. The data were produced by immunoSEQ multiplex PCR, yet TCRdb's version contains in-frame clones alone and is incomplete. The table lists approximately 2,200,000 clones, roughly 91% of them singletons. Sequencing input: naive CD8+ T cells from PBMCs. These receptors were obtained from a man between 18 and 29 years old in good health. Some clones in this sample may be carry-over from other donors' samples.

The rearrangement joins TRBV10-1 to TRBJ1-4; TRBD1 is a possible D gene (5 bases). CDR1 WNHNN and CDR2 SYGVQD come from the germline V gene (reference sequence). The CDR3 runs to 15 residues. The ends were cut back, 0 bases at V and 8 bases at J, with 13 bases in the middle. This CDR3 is CASSESQGRGEKLFF. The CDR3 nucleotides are TGCGCCAGCAGTGAGTCTCAGGGTCGGGGCGAAAAACTGTTTTTT.

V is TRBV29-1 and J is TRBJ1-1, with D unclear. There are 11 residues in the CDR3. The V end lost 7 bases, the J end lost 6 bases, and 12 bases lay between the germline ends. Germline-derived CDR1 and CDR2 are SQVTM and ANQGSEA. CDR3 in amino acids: CSGVKGAEAFF. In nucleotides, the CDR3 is TGCAGCGGGGTTAAGGGCGCTGAAGCTTTCTTT.

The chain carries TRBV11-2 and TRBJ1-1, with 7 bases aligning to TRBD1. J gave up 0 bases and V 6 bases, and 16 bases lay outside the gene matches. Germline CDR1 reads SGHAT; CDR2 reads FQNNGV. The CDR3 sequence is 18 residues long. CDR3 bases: TGTGCCAGCAGTCCCCCGAGGGGGCAACAAACCCTGAACACTGAAGCTTTCTTT. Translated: CASSPPRGQQTLNTEAFF.

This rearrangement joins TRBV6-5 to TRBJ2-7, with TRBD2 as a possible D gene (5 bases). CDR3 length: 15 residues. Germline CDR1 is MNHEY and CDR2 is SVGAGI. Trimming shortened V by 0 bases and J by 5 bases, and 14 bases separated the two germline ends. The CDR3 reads CASSYSMSGWDEQYF. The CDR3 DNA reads TGTGCCAGCAGTTACTCGATGAGCGGTTGGGACGAGCAGTACTTC.

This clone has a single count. DNA of the CDR3: TGTGCCAGCAGTAACTTTGGACTCAGCTATGGCTACACCTTC. Its translation: CASSNFGLSYGYTF. The chain has TRBV27 and TRBJ1-2; no definite D call. CDR3 length: 14 amino acids. The V gene's germline CDR1 is MNHEY and CDR2 SMNVEV (reference sequence). Deletions cut 5 bases from V and 4 bases from J, with 14 bases between.

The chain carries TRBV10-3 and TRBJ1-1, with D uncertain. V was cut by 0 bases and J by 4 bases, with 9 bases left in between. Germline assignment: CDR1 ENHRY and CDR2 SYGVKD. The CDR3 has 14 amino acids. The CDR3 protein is CAISESRKSTEAFF. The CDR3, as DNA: TGTGCCATCAGTGAGTCGAGGAAGAGCACTGAAGCTTTCTTT.

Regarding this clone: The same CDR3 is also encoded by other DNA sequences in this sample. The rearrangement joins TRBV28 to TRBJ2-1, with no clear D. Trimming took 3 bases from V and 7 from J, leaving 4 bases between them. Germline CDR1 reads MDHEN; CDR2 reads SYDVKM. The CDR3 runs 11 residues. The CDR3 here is CASSFPNEQFF. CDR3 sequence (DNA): TGTGCCAGCAGTTTTCCGAATGAGCAGTTCTTC. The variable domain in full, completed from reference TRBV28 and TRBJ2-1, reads DVKVTQSSRYLVKRTGEKVFLECVQDMDHENMFWYRQDPGLGLRLIYFSYDVKMKEKGDIPEGYSVSREKKERFSLILESASTNQTSMYLCASSFPNEQFFGPGTRLTVL.

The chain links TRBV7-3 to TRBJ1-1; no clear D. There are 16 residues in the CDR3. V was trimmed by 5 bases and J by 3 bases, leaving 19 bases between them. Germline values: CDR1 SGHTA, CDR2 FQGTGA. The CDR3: CASSIDPVGRDTEAFF. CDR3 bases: TGTGCCAGCAGCATTGACCCCGTGGGCAGAGACACTGAAGCTTTCTTT.

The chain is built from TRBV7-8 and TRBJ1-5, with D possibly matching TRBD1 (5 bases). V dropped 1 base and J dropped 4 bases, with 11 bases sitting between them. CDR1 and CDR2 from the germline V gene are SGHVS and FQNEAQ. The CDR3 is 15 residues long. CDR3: CASSLGGGWNQPQHF. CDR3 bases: TGTGCCAGCAGCTTAGGCGGGGGTTGGAATCAGCCCCAGCATTTT.

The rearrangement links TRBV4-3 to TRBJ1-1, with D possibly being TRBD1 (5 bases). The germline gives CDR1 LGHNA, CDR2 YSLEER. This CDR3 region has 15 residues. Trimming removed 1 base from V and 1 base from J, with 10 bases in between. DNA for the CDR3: TGCGCCAGCAGCCAAGGGTCGGGGGAGAACACTGAAGCTTTCTTT. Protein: CASSQGSGENTEAFF.

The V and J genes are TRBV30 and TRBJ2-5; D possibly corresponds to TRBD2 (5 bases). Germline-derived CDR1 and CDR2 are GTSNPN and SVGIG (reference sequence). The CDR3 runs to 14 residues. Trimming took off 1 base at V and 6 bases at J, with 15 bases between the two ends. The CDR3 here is CAWSGPAGSKTQYF. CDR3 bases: TGTGCCTGGAGTGGCCCGGCGGGTTCGAAGACCCAGTACTTC.

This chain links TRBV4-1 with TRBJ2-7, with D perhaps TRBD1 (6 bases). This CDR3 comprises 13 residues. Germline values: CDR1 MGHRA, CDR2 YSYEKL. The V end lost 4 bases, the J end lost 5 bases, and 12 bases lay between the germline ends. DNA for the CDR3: TGCGCCAGCAGCCTCAGGGGTTGGAACGAGCAGTACTTC. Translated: CASSLRGWNEQYF.

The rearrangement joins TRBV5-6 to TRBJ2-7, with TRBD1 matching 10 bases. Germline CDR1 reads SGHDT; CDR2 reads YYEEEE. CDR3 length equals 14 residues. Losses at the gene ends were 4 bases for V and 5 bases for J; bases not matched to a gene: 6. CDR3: CASSVGQGPDEQYF. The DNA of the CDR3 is TGTGCCAGCAGCGTGGGACAGGGGCCCGACGAGCAGTACTTC. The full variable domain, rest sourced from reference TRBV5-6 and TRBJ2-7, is DAGVTQSPTHLIKTRGQQVTLRCSPKSGHDTVSWYQQALGQGPQFIFQYYEEEERQRGNFPDRFSGHQFPNYSSELNVNALLLGDSALYLCASSVGQGPDEQYFGPGTRLTVT.

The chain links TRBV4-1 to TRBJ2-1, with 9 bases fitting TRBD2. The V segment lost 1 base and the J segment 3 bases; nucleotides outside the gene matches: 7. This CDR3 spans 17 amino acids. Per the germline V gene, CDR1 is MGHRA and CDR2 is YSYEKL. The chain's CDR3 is CASSQASGLAFYNEQFF. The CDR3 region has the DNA TGCGCCAGCAGCCAAGCCTCGGGACTAGCCTTCTACAATGAGCAGTTCTTC.

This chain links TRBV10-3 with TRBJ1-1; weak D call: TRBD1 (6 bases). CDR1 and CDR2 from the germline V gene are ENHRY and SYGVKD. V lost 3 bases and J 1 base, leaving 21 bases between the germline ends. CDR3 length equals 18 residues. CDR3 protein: CAISDPGQLLKSNTEAFF. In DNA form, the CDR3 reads TGTGCCATCAGTGACCCAGGACAGCTATTGAAATCGAACACTGAAGCTTTCTTT.

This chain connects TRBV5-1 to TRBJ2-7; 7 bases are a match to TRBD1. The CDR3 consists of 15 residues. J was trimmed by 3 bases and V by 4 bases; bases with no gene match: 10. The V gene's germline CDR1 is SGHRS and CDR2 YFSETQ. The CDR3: CASSPYGTVDYEQYF. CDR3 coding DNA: TGCGCCAGCAGCCCTTACGGGACAGTGGACTACGAGCAGTACTTC.

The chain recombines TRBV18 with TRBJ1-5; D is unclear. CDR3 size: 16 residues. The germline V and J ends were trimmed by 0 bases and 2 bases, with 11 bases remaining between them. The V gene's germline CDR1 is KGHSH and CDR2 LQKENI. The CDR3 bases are TGTGCCAGCTCACCACCGTCTGGGCTTGGCAATCAGCCCCAGCATTTT. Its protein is CASSPPSGLGNQPQHF.

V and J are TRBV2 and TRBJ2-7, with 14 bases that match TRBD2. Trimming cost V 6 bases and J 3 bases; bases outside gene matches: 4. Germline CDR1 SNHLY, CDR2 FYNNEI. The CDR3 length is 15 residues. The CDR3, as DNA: TGTGCCAGCAGGTCGACTAGCGGGAGGGGCTACGAGCAGTACTTC. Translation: CASRSTSGRGYEQYF.